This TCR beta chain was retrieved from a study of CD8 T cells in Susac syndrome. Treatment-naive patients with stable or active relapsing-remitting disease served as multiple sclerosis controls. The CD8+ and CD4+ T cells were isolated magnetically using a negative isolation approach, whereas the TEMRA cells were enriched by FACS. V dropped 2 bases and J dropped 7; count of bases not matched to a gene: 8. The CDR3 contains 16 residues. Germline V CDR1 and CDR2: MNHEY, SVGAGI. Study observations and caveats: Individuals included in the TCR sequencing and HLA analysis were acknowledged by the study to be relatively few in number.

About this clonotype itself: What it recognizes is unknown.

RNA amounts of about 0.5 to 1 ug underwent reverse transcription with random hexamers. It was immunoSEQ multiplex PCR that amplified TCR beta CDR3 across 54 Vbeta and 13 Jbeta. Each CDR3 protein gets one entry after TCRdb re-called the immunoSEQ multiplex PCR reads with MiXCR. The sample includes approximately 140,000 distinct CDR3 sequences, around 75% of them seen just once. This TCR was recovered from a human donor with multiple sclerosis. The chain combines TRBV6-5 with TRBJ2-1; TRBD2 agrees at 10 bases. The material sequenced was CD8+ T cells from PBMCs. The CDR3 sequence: CASSYNPAGGRNEQFF. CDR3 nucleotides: TGTGCCAGCAGTTACAACCCAGCGGGGGGGCGGAATGAGCAGTTCTTC.